Reported below is one TCR beta chain. These data come from a study of blood T cell repertoires in COVID-19. Clones were sequenced by immunoSEQ multiplex PCR, and TCRdb holds only the in-frame ones, with some missing. The table records roughly 170,000 clones, about 88% of them present only once. The V end was cut by 4 bases, the J end by 5 bases, with 10 bases between. The CDR3 extends over 13 amino acids. Germline loops: CDR1 WSHSY, CDR2 SAAADI. This TCR derives from a man aged 55-75 years with acute or convalescent COVID-19. What was sequenced was peripheral blood. V usage is TRBV10-2 and J usage is TRBJ2-3; D call uncertain. The DNA of the CDR3 is TGCGCCAGCAGTGGAATTAGAGAAGATACGCAGTATTTT. This gives the protein CASSGIREDTQYF.